Here is one T cell receptor beta chain with its context. This sample stems from a study of blood T cell repertoires in COVID-19. Study information: Whether acute or convalescent, the COVID-19 samples came from the United States, Italy and Spain. Sources were T cells, B-cell-depleted T cells, or PBMCs; the material itself was cDNA or gDNA.

Data came from immunoSEQ multiplex PCR; TCRdb stores just in-frame clones and leaves some out. The sample lists more than 95,000 clones, around nine tenths seen once, with about 3% in the top ten. V lost 2 bases to trimming and J lost 1 base; unmatched junction nucleotides: 2. CDR1 is SGHTA, CDR2 FQGTGA, per germline. The CDR3 has 15 residues. Sequenced sample: peripheral blood. The V gene is TRBV7-3, the J gene TRBJ2-5; 9 bases agree with TRBD2. This clonotype was sampled from a human donor in a cohort sampled during active COVID-19. The CDR3 region has the DNA TGTGCCAGCAGCTTACGAGCGGGGGGCCAAGAGACCCAGTACTTC. Its protein product is CASSLRAGGQETQYF.